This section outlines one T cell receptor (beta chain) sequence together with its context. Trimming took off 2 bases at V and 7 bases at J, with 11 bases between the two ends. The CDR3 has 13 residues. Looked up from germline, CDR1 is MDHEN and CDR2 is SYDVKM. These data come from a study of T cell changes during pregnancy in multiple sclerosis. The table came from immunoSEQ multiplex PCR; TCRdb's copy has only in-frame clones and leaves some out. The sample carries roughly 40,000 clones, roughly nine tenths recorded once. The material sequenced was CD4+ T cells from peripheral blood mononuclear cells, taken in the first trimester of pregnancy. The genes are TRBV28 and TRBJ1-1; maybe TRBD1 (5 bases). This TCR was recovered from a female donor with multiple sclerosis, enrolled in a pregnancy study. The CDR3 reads CASSLRGLSEAFF. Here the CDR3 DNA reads TGTGCCAGCAGTTTACGGGGGTTGAGTGAAGCTTTCTTT. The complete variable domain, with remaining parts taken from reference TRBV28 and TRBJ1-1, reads DVKVTQSSRYLVKRTGEKVFLECVQDMDHENMFWYRQDPGLGLRLIYFSYDVKMKEKGDIPEGYSVSREKKERFSLILESASTNQTSMYLCASSLRGLSEAFFGQGTRLTVV.